This T cell receptor (beta chain) was sequenced during a study of cytomegalovirus exposure and HLA in healthy donors. Concerning this clone: Its antigen remains unknown.

This CDR3 has 11 residues. Per germline, CDR1 DFQATT and CDR2 SNEGSKA (reference sequence). V was trimmed by 5 bases and J by 3 bases, leaving 7 bases between them. The PCR had 60 Vbeta and 13 Jbeta primers. Profiling relied on immunoSEQ multiplex PCR, and the TCRdb table lists in-frame clones only, not all of them. The sample lists approximately 110,000 clones; 75% to 90% were seen once. Study results and caveats: There were reportedly fewer N-insertions in an Asian-associated ancestry cluster than the roughly 670-donor mean, in a later analysis.

The sequenced sample consisted of PBMCs. The J gene is TRBJ1-1, the V gene TRBV20-1; D unresolved. This clonotype originated in a man aged 45-60 years in good health and CMV-seronegative. The CDR3 is CSALEYTEAFF. The CDR3 DNA follows: TGCAGTGCTCTAGAGTACACTGAAGCTTTCTTT.